One and the same sample provided the 18 T cell receptor beta chains below, sequenced in a study of blood T cell repertoires in COVID-19. Sequencing was performed with immunoSEQ multiplex PCR; in TCRdb, only in-frame clones are kept and a portion is missing. The repertoire consists of over 100,000 clones, with around nine tenths occurring once and the leading ten covering about 10%. The sequencing sample was made of peripheral blood. The receptors stem from a woman in her 70s with COVID-19, enrolled during active disease.

This chain joins TRBV29-1 and TRBJ2-1; D ambiguous. The CDR3 has 11 amino acids. CDR1 SQVTM and CDR2 ANQGSEA come from the germline V gene. V was trimmed by 3 bases and J by 10 bases, leaving 10 bases between them. This CDR3 reads CSVEVSVEQFF. The CDR3 bases are TGCAGCGTTGAGGTCAGTGTGGAGCAGTTCTTC.

This clone was counted once. The V call is TRBV28, the J call TRBJ1-2; TRBD1 agrees at 10 bases. Losses at the gene ends were 4 bases for V and 9 bases for J; bases not matched to a gene: 8. The germline gives CDR1 MDHEN, CDR2 SYDVKM. The CDR3 covers 14 residues. CDR3 sequence (DNA): TGTGCCAGCAGTTCCGGGACAGGGGCCGTGCGCTACACCTTC. It translates to CASSSGTGAVRYTF.

The rearrangement uses TRBV5-1 and TRBJ2-3; D possibly corresponds to TRBD2 (5 bases). The V and J ends lost 3 bases and 1 base respectively, with 12 bases between them. The CDR3 contains 15 residues. Germline lookup yields CDR1 SGHRS and CDR2 YFSETQ. This chain's CDR3 is CASSSDGSGTDTQYF. Here the CDR3 DNA reads TGCGCCAGCAGCTCCGATGGGAGTGGCACAGATACGCAGTATTTT. Full variable domain (rest looked up from reference TRBV5-1 and TRBJ2-3): KAGVTQTPRYLIKTRGQQVTLSCSPISGHRSVSWYQQTPGQGLQFLFEYFSETQRNKGNFPGRFSGRQFSNSRSEMNVSTLELGDSALYLCASSSDGSGTDTQYFGPGTRLTVL.

The chain employs TRBV9 and TRBJ1-1; D is perhaps TRBD1 (5 bases). Trimming removed 3 bases from V and 4 bases from J, with 7 bases in between. This CDR3 has 12 residues. Germline V gives CDR1 SGDLS, CDR2 YYNGEE. This CDR3 is CASSAQGTEAFF. CDR3 coding DNA: TGTGCCAGCAGCGCCCAGGGCACTGAAGCTTTCTTT.

The V gene is TRBV6-2 or TRBV6-3, the J gene TRBJ1-2, with TRBD1 identical over 7 bases. The CDR3 consists of 15 residues. Germline CDR1 reads MNHEY; CDR2 reads SVGEGT. V shed 6 bases and J 6 bases; nucleotides not matched to a gene: 13. CDR3 bases: TGTGCCAGCAGCCCGACTAGGGGACAGTATGATGGCTACACCTTC. It yields the protein CASSPTRGQYDGYTF.

The chain uses TRBV7-2 and TRBJ1-1; tentatively, D is TRBD1 (6 bases). This CDR3 comprises 15 residues. V shed 5 bases and J shed 3 bases, with 16 bases lying between them. Germline CDR1 is SGHTA and CDR2 is FQGNSA. CDR3 amino acids: CASSPRDTMHTEAFF. Written as DNA, the CDR3 is TGTGCCAGCAGCCCTCGGGACACAATGCACACTGAAGCTTTCTTT.

The table lists this clone with a count of one. V and J are TRBV6-4 and TRBJ2-1; maybe TRBD1 (5 bases). Trimming shortened V by 3 bases and J by 6 bases, and 12 bases separated the two germline ends. The CDR3 extends over 14 amino acids. CDR1 is MRHNA, CDR2 SNTAGT, per germline. CDR3 nucleotide sequence: TGTGCCAGCAGTGAGTGGCCAGGGCTCAATGAGCAGTTCTTC. Translated: CASSEWPGLNEQFF.

This chain joins TRBV7-2 and TRBJ1-2; TRBD1 matches at 9 bases. Trimming cost V 6 bases and J 6 bases; bases outside gene matches: 5. Germline CDR1 and CDR2: SGHTA and FQGNSA. The CDR3 runs to 13 residues. CDR3 sequence (DNA): TGTGCCAGCAGGCAAACAGGGGGCAATGGCTACACCTTC. It encodes CASRQTGGNGYTF.

This clone was counted ten times or more. The rearrangement links TRBV28 to TRBJ1-3; maybe TRBD1 (6 bases). The CDR3 loop spans 14 amino acids. Between the trimmed V and J ends, which lost 11 bases and 4 bases, there was a span of 18 bases. Germline V gene data show CDR1 as MDHEN and CDR2 as SYDVKM. The CDR3 spells CAHRPAGVGNTIYF. CDR3 in DNA: TGTGCCCACAGGCCGGCAGGGGTAGGAAACACCATATATTTT.

This chain connects TRBV7-9 to TRBJ1-2; D may be TRBD1 (5 bases). CDR3 length: 15 amino acids. The V gene's germline CDR1 is SEHNR and CDR2 FQNEAQ (reference sequence). V was cut by 5 bases and J by 2 bases, with 15 bases left in between. The CDR3 DNA reads as TGTGCCAGCAGCCGAGGAGACGGACACAACTATGGCTACACCTTC. Its translation: CASSRGDGHNYGYTF.

The chain employs TRBV2 and TRBJ2-5; 14 positions agree with TRBD2. The V gene end was trimmed by 1 base and the J gene end by 7 bases; junction bases not matched to a gene: 5. Per germline, CDR1 SNHLY and CDR2 FYNNEI. CDR3 length equals 16 residues. Here the CDR3 reads CASSEGTSGGYPTQYF. DNA of the CDR3: TGTGCCAGCAGTGAAGGGACTAGCGGGGGGTACCCGACCCAGTACTTC.

The chain carries TRBV7-9 and TRBJ2-2, with 7 bases matching TRBD2. Trimming at V came to 5 bases and at J to 6 bases, leaving 3 bases not matched to a gene. This CDR3 region has 13 residues. Germline V gene sequence: CDR1 SEHNR, CDR2 FQNEAQ (reference sequence). The CDR3 region is CASSVTSAGELFF. CDR3 nucleotide sequence: TGTGCCAGCAGCGTTACTAGCGCCGGGGAGCTGTTTTTT.

The chain employs TRBV28 and TRBJ2-4; D perhaps matches TRBD2 (5 bases). There are 14 residues in the CDR3. The ends were cut back, 4 bases at V and 3 bases at J, with 10 bases in the middle. The V gene's germline CDR1 is MDHEN and CDR2 SYDVKM. The CDR3 reads CASSSGLSKNIQYF. In DNA form, the CDR3 reads TGTGCCAGCAGTTCGGGATTGAGCAAAAACATTCAGTACTTC. Filled out from reference TRBV28 and TRBJ2-4, the complete variable domain reads DVKVTQSSRYLVKRTGEKVFLECVQDMDHENMFWYRQDPGLGLRLIYFSYDVKMKEKGDIPEGYSVSREKKERFSLILESASTNQTSMYLCASSSGLSKNIQYFGAGTRLSVL.

The chain links TRBV28 to TRBJ2-7; no clear D. CDR1 and CDR2 from the germline V gene are MDHEN and SYDVKM. V gave up 2 bases and J gave up 2 bases, with 7 bases separating them. The CDR3 consists of 13 residues. As DNA, the CDR3 is TGTGCCAGCAGTTTAAACAGTGCCTACGAGCAGTACTTC. As protein: CASSLNSAYEQYF.

The V call is TRBV14, the J call TRBJ1-1; 8 bases align to TRBD1. Germline lookup yields CDR1 SGHDN and CDR2 FVKESK. V was pared by 5 bases and J by 4 bases, with 21 bases of the junction left unmatched. The length of the CDR3 is 19 residues. CDR3 DNA: TGTGCCAGCAGCGGGGTAACAGGGGGAAGGACGGTCTGGCGCACTGAAGCTTTCTTT. It is translated as CASSGVTGGRTVWRTEAFF.

The chain has TRBV5-1 and TRBJ2-2; 11 bases line up with TRBD1. CDR1 SGHRS and CDR2 YFSETQ come from the germline V gene. The CDR3 runs to 16 residues. The V and J ends lost 2 bases and 5 bases, in that order; junction bases with no gene match: 5. The CDR3 region has the DNA TGCGCCAGCAGCTTCCAGGACAGGGGGCTTACCGGGGAGCTGTTTTTT. Protein sequence: CASSFQDRGLTGELFF.

The genes are TRBV9 and TRBJ2-7; D gene ambiguous. In germline, CDR1 is SGDLS, CDR2 YYNGEE. With 0 bases removed from V and 4 bases from J, the gap between germline ends came to 11 bases. The CDR3 runs to 14 residues. For the CDR3, the DNA is TGTGCCAGCAGCGTAGCTCCCAGAGCGTACGAGCAGTACTTC. Translation gives CASSVAPRAYEQYF.

The rearrangement joins TRBV9 to TRBJ2-7; 8 nucleotides line up with TRBD1. Trimming took 1 base from V and 6 from J; bases not matched to a gene: 6. Germline assignment: CDR1 SGDLS and CDR2 YYNGEE. CDR3 length: 14 residues. DNA of the CDR3: TGTGCCAGCAGCGTATTTGGACAGGGCTCCGAGCAGTACTTC. This encodes CASSVFGQGSEQYF.